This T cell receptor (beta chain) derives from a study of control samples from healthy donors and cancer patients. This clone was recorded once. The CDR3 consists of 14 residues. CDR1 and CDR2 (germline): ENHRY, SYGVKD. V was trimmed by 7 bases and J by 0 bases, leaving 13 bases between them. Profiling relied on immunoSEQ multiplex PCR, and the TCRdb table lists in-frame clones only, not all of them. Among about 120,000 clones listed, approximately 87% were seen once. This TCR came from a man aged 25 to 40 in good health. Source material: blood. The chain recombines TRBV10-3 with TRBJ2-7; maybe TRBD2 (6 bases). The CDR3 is CAIKEGRLSYEQYF. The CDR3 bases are TGTGCCATCAAGGAGGGCCGACTCTCCTACGAGCAGTACTTC.